These T cell receptor beta chains were read from a single sample in a study of cytomegalovirus exposure and HLA in healthy donors. This table comes from immunoSEQ multiplex PCR, and its TCRdb copy is limited to in-frame clones, with some not included. The repertoire has approximately 180,000 clones, about 84% of them found once; the top ten carry 4.8%. Sequencing was performed on PBMCs. Every receptor here comes from a man younger than 35 in good health and CMV-seronegative. Each CDR3 is given with its conserved first and last residue.

v_call	j_call	cdr3_aa
TRBV5-6	TRBJ2-3	CASSLLDRGPTDTQYF
TRBV7-3	TRBJ2-2	CASSSYLGDGELFF
TRBV7-6	TRBJ2-7	CASSSQGGPYEQYF
TRBV2	TRBJ1-2	CASMRQDYGYTF
TRBV28	TRBJ1-1	CAIKNRGNTEAFF
TRBV15	TRBJ1-1	CATRGQSNAEAFF
TRBV5-1	TRBJ2-2	CASSLASGGRTGELFF
TRBV28	TRBJ1-4	CASSHQLTGGTEKLFF
TRBV7-6	TRBJ2-7	CASSLGLAGVSEQYF
TRBV2	TRBJ1-1	CARQAVTDKAFF
TRBV18	TRBJ1-1	CASSPLSGLGTEAFF
TRBV18	TRBJ2-1	CASAPAGADEQFF
TRBV7-8	TRBJ2-3	CASSLGSGAGYTDTQYF
TRBV14	TRBJ2-1	CASSLGGTQFF
TRBV2	TRBJ1-1	CASSQNSGTMNTEAFF
TRBV9	TRBJ2-3	CASSVGPRGTYNTDTQYF
TRBV6-5	TRBJ1-2	CASSYGDAGGYTF
TRBV7-8	TRBJ1-1	CASSLVQARGAFF
TRBV7-9	TRBJ1-4	CASRTGHGINEKLFF
TRBV5-1	TRBJ2-2	CASSLALLSGSANTGELFF
TRBV7-9	TRBJ1-4	CASSSPEGILFF
TRBV9	TRBJ2-7	CASSVGGGFTYEQYF
TRBV7-6	TRBJ2-7	CASSLGSGGVYEQYF
TRBV19	TRBJ2-4	CASSIAGTGPKNIQYF
TRBV29-1	TRBJ2-3	CSVVKGQTTADTQYF
TRBV5-1	TRBJ1-2	CASSWGTEAYGYTF
TRBV7-9	TRBJ2-5	CASSLGRGWETQYF
TRBV6-6	TRBJ2-5	CASSYSIGGQETQYF
TRBV7-3	TRBJ2-5	CASSFSGGAGETQYF
TRBV2	TRBJ1-5	CASSRQVSDQPQHF
TRBV30	TRBJ2-2	CAWRPFTGTGELFF
TRBV27	TRBJ2-2	CASSFAGREWGTGELFF
TRBV7-9	TRBJ1-2	CASSSRDIRSTNYGYTF
TRBV7-3	TRBJ2-3	CASSLDRVIGTQYF
TRBV6-5	TRBJ1-6	CASSYTGQANSPLHF
TRBV7-8	TRBJ2-3	CASSPFSGIGDTQYF
TRBV6-1	TRBJ2-3	CASSVNRGRWTDTQYF
TRBV4-3	TRBJ2-1	CASSRVVSGEDVYNEQFF
TRBV28	TRBJ2-7	CASSSLRQRLADAYEQYF
TRBV5-5	TRBJ2-7	CASSFWSLTSGRNEQYF
TRBV6-1	TRBJ1-1	CASSRTGNTEAFF
TRBV7-3	TRBJ2-7	CASSLKAGGRWEQYF